The 21 T cell receptor beta chains below all came from one sample that was sequenced in a study of Ad26.COV2.S vaccination and SARS-CoV-2 variants. This table comes from immunoSEQ multiplex PCR, and its TCRdb copy is limited to in-frame clones, with some not included. The sample gives 400,000 to 450,000 clones, 80% to 95% of which show up once; less than 2% is in the top ten. Documented treatment: roughly 18 received Ad26.COV2.S at low or high dose, single or two shots; a few received placebo; per-sample allocation not given. Collection of the samples took place on day 63 after the first injection of vaccine or placebo. The sequenced sample was peripheral blood, obtained in a trial of Ad26.COV2.S vaccine versus placebo. The receptor set was obtained from a person between 18 and 60 years old who received the Ad26.COV2.S COVID-19 vaccine or a placebo.

The V gene is TRBV7-9, the J gene TRBJ1-2, with TRBD1 matching 10 bases. Germline assignment: CDR1 SEHNR and CDR2 FQNEAQ (reference sequence). The V gene end was trimmed by 2 bases and the J gene end by 7 bases; junction bases not matched to a gene: 10. The length of the CDR3 is 16 residues. CDR3 DNA sequence: TGTGCCAGCAGCTTAACCGGGACAGGGGAGGGGGCTGGCTACACCTTC. Protein product: CASSLTGTGEGAGYTF.

The V call is TRBV7-9, the J call TRBJ1-2, with D possibly matching TRBD1 (6 bases). Per germline, CDR1 SEHNR and CDR2 FQNEAQ (reference sequence). With 1 base removed from V and 6 bases from J, the gap between germline ends came to 18 bases. This CDR3 spans 16 amino acids. The CDR3 bases are TGTGCCAGCAGCTTAGTTTTGGACAGTGGATGGGATGGCTACACCTTC. It encodes CASSLVLDSGWDGYTF. Variable domain in full (rest from reference TRBV7-9 and TRBJ1-2): DTGVSQNPRHKITKRGQNVTFRCDPISEHNRLYWYRQTLGQGPEFLTYFQNEAQLEKSRLLSDRFSAERPKGSFSTLEIQRTEQGDSAMYLCASSLVLDSGWDGYTFGSGTRLTVV.

The chain recombines TRBV4-1 with TRBJ2-7; TRBD1 matches 10 bases. CDR3 length: 16 amino acids. The germline gives CDR1 MGHRA, CDR2 YSYEKL. V lost 3 bases and J lost 5; bases outside the gene matches: 10. The CDR3 nucleotides are TGCGCCAGCAGCCACCCAGTCCGGGACAGGGGTAACGAGCAGTACTTC. Translation: CASSHPVRDRGNEQYF.

The gene calls are TRBV27 and TRBJ1-5; D is undetermined. Trimming removed 2 bases at V and 4 bases at J, with 3 bases between. Germline CDR1 is MNHEY and CDR2 is SMNVEV (reference sequence). The CDR3 totals 12 residues. The CDR3 sequence: CASSLINQPQHF. The CDR3 DNA is TGTGCCAGCAGTTTAATTAATCAGCCCCAGCATTTT.

The genes are TRBV4-3 and TRBJ1-6, with 11 bases aligning to TRBD1. The CDR3 loop spans 16 amino acids. Germline V gene sequence: CDR1 LGHNA, CDR2 YSLEER. V was clipped by 1 base and J by 9 bases; unmatched bases: 5. The CDR3 region has the DNA TGCGCCAGCAGCCAAGTGGGACAGGGGGAGCCTTCACCCCTCCACTTT. Its translation: CASSQVGQGEPSPLHF.

The chain combines TRBV6-2 or TRBV6-3 with TRBJ2-3; perhaps D is TRBD1 or TRBD2 (5 bases each). The CDR3 sequence is 15 residues long. Deletions cut 0 bases from V and 2 bases from J, with 9 bases between. Per the germline V gene, CDR1 is MNHEY and CDR2 is SVGEGT. Here the CDR3 DNA reads TGTGCCAGCAGTTACTCACGGGGCCCCACAGATACGCAGTATTTT. Protein sequence: CASSYSRGPTDTQYF.

The chain recombines TRBV7-8 with TRBJ2-5; D remains ambiguous. Looked up from germline, CDR1 is SGHVS and CDR2 is FQNEAQ. The germline V and J ends were trimmed by 5 bases and 5 bases, with 15 bases remaining between them. The CDR3 has 14 amino acids. The CDR3 loop reads CASSPYARKETQYF. CDR3 in DNA: TGTGCCAGCAGCCCCTACGCGAGAAAGGAGACCCAGTACTTC.

The chain couples TRBV7-9 to TRBJ2-5, with D possibly TRBD2 on 5 matching bases. The CDR3 is made up of 13 amino acids. Trimming stripped 5 bases from V and 5 bases from J, with 12 bases between. Germline CDR1 is SEHNR and CDR2 is FQNEAQ (reference sequence). CDR3 residues: CASSQIARETQYF. For the CDR3, the DNA is TGTGCCAGCAGCCAGATAGCGCGGGAGACCCAGTACTTC.

On this clone: This specimen includes other DNA sequences encoding the same CDR3. V and J are TRBV6-5 and TRBJ1-2, with 8 positions matching TRBD1. This CDR3 has 15 amino acids. V lost 0 bases to trimming and J lost 3 bases; unmatched junction nucleotides: 3. The germline V gene encodes CDR1 MNHEY and CDR2 SVGAGI. The CDR3 coding sequence is TGTGCCAGCAGTTACTCCGGGACAGGTGACTATGGCTACACCTTC. Translating it yields CASSYSGTGDYGYTF.

The CDR3 region is CASSPGGIDYGYTF. The DNA of the CDR3 is TGCGCCAGCAGCCCTGGGGGTATCGACTATGGCTACACCTTC. The rearrangement uses TRBV5-1 and TRBJ1-2, with a tentative D call TRBD1 (5 bases). With 4 bases removed from V and 3 bases from J, the gap between germline ends came to 13 bases. There are 14 residues in the CDR3. Germline CDR1 and CDR2: SGHRS and YFSETQ.

This sequence joins TRBV10-2 and TRBJ1-5, with TRBD1 matching over 8 bases. The germline gives CDR1 WSHSY, CDR2 SAAADI. CDR3 size: 15 residues. The V gene end was trimmed by 4 bases and the J gene end by 3 bases; junction bases not matched to a gene: 5. CDR3 in amino acids: CASSAGTGLNQPQHF. The CDR3 nucleotides read TGCGCCAGCAGTGCGGGGACAGGACTCAATCAGCCCCAGCATTTT.

The chain is built from TRBV11-2 and TRBJ2-7, with 12 bases lining up with TRBD2. This CDR3 has 16 residues. The trim removed 1 base at V and 7 bases at J, leaving 8 bases unmatched. In germline, CDR1 is SGHAT, CDR2 FQNNGV. The CDR3 nucleotides read TGTGCCAGCAGCTTAGTGACTAGCGGGGGCCCGTGGGAGCAGTACTTC. It translates to CASSLVTSGGPWEQYF.

The chain links TRBV28 to TRBJ1-1; tentatively, D is TRBD1 (6 bases). The germline CDR1 and CDR2 sequences are MDHEN and SYDVKM. V lost 2 bases and J lost 0, with 13 bases in between. The CDR3 spans 16 residues. CDR3 DNA sequence: TGTGCCAGCAGTTTAATTTTAGGACAGATGAACACTGAAGCTTTCTTT. Amino acids: CASSLILGQMNTEAFF.

The V call is TRBV6-4, the J call TRBJ2-3, with D uncertain. The V gene's germline CDR1 is MRHNA and CDR2 SNTAGT. The CDR3 is made up of 13 amino acids. The V end lost 4 bases, the J end lost 2 bases, and 7 bases lay between the germline ends. The CDR3 coding sequence is TGTGCCAGCAGTGCTAGTCCCACAGATACGCAGTATTTT. It translates to CASSASPTDTQYF.

CDR3 coding DNA: TGTGCCAGCAGTTGGGACAGCCCGGACACTGAAGCTTTCTTT. Protein sequence: CASSWDSPDTEAFF. The chain has TRBV6-2 or TRBV6-3 and TRBJ1-1, with TRBD1 identical over 7 bases. The CDR3 loop spans 14 amino acids. V shed 4 bases and J 3 bases; nucleotides not matched to a gene: 5. CDR1 is MNHEY and CDR2 is SVGEGT in the germline V gene.

The chain couples TRBV19 to TRBJ1-1, with TRBD1 matching over 8 bases. This CDR3 is built from 18 residues. Germline V gene data show CDR1 as LNHDA and CDR2 as SQIVND (reference sequence). Trimming removed 6 bases from V and 0 bases from J; junction bases left unmatched: 15. DNA of the CDR3: TGTGCCAGTAGCGCGTCCGGGACAGGAGGGGACATGAACACTGAAGCTTTCTTT. It encodes CASSASGTGGDMNTEAFF.

On this clone: A clone one base away is much larger, so this may be a read error. The same CDR3 is also encoded by other DNA sequences in this sample. This chain uses TRBV6-6 with TRBJ2-7; D is uncertain. The germline CDR1 and CDR2 sequences are MNHNY and SVGAGI (reference sequence). The CDR3 loop spans 11 amino acids. CDR3 region: CASSHSYEQYF. DNA of the CDR3: TGTGCCAGCAGTCACTCCTACGAGCAGTACTTC.

A single count supports this clone. The same CDR3 can be traced to other DNA sequences in this sample. J is TRBJ2-7 and V is TRBV10-2, with D maybe TRBD1 (6 bases). V was shortened by 0 bases and J by 2 bases, with 8 bases between the two germline ends. The germline V gene has CDR1 WSHSY and CDR2 SAAADI. The CDR3 spans 14 residues. DNA of the CDR3: TGCGCCAGCAGTGAGTCTTGGGGGCCCTACGAGCAGTACTTC. Translation: CASSESWGPYEQYF.

The chain links TRBV21-1 to TRBJ2-3; TRBD2, the table's D call, lacks a check against the DNA. TRBV21-1 is reported as a pseudogene. The CDR3 covers 14 residues. This CDR3 reads CASSFSGVADTQYF. The CDR3 DNA reads as TGTGCCAGCAGCTTCTCCGGGGTTGCAGATACGCAGTATTTT.

V gene TRBV7-2 combines with J gene TRBJ2-1, with D perhaps matching TRBD2 (7 bases). The CDR3 spans 15 residues. Germline loops: CDR1 SGHTA, CDR2 FQGNSA. Trimming cost V 0 bases and J 7 bases, with 13 bases left between them. The CDR3 DNA reads TGTGCCAGCAGCTTAGCGAGGGGGGGGAGGAATGAGCAGTTCTTC. This translates into CASSLARGGRNEQFF. Complete variable domain (other parts from reference TRBV7-2 and TRBJ2-1): GAGVSQSPSNKVTEKGKDVELRCDPISGHTALYWYRQSLGQGLEFLIYFQGNSAPDKSGLPSDRFSAERTGGSVSTLTIQRTQQEDSAVYLCASSLARGGRNEQFFGPGTRLTVL.

CDR3 sequence: CASSYQASGGYEQYF. The CDR3 DNA is TGTGCCAGCAGTTACCAGGCTAGCGGGGGTTACGAGCAGTACTTC. The chain recombines TRBV6-5 with TRBJ2-7; TRBD2 agrees at 10 bases. V shed 2 bases, J shed 4 bases, and the junction held 5 bases outside the gene matches. The CDR3 has 15 amino acids. Germline V gives CDR1 MNHEY, CDR2 SVGAGI.